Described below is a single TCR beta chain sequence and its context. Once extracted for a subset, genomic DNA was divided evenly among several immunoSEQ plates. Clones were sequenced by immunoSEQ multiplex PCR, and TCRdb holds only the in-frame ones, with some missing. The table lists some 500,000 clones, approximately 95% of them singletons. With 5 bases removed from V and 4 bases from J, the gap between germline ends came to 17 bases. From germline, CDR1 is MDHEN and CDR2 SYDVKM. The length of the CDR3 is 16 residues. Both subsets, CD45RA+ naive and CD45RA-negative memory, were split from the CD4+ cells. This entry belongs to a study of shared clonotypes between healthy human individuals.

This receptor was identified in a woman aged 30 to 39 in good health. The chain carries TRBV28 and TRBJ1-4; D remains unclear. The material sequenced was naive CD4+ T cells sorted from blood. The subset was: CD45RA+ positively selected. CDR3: CASSPLPALVNEKLFF. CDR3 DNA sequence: TGTGCCAGCAGTCCCCTACCGGCCCTCGTTAATGAAAAACTGTTTTTT.